This TCR beta chain was found in a study of shared clonotypes between healthy human individuals. Study results and limitations: The study found lower generation probabilities in non-shared clonotypes than in those shared by all four donors.

Trimming left V 5 bases short and J 0 bases short, with 17 bases between. The CDR3 has 18 amino acids. CDR1 MNHEY and CDR2 SMNVEV come from the germline V gene (reference sequence). Assay: immunoSEQ multiplex PCR; the TCRdb copy retains only in-frame clones and omits some. The table lists under 150,000 clones, about 70% of them singletons, with about 26% in the top ten. As concerns this clone: Its antigen is unknown.

CCR7-negative CD45RA+ TemRA cells were pooled with CD45RO+ cells for CD8 memory. Sequencing was performed on memory CD8+ T cells sorted from blood. Documented subset: CD45RO+ cells pooled with CCR7-negative TemRA cells. The chain links TRBV27 to TRBJ2-6, with a weak D call TRBD1 (5 bases). The source of this sequence is a woman in her twenties or thirties in good health. CDR3 in amino acids: CASSLMAGPSSGANVLTF. CDR3 nucleotide sequence: TGTGCCAGCAGTCTCATGGCAGGGCCAAGCTCTGGGGCCAACGTCCTGACTTTC.